A single TCR beta chain is shown here with its context. The target antigen is unknown. The data are from a study of shared clonotypes between healthy human individuals. Background on the study: Donors were a couple of women and a few men aged 18 to 49.

The method was immunoSEQ multiplex PCR; TCRdb's version includes in-frame clones alone and lacks a portion of them. Among some 2,500,000 clones, roughly 90% were seen once, and the ten largest hold 0.37%. Study outcomes and limitations: Relative to memory subsets, naive subsets generally showed larger estimated richness.

Sequenced: naive CD4+ T cells from PBMCs. The subset denotes: CD45RA+ positively selected. This clonotype originated in a young man in good health. Some clones in this sample may be carry-over from other donors' samples.

In DNA form, the CDR3 reads TGCGCCAGCAGTAAAACACCCTGTCGAACAGATCCCTCCTACGAGCAGTACTTC. The encoded protein is CASSKTPCRTDPSYEQYF. The V gene is TRBV10-1, the J gene TRBJ2-7; D gene ambiguous. The CDR3 runs to 18 residues. Trimming left V 5 bases short and J 0 bases short, with 23 bases between. The V gene's germline CDR1 is WNHNN and CDR2 SYGVQD (reference sequence).